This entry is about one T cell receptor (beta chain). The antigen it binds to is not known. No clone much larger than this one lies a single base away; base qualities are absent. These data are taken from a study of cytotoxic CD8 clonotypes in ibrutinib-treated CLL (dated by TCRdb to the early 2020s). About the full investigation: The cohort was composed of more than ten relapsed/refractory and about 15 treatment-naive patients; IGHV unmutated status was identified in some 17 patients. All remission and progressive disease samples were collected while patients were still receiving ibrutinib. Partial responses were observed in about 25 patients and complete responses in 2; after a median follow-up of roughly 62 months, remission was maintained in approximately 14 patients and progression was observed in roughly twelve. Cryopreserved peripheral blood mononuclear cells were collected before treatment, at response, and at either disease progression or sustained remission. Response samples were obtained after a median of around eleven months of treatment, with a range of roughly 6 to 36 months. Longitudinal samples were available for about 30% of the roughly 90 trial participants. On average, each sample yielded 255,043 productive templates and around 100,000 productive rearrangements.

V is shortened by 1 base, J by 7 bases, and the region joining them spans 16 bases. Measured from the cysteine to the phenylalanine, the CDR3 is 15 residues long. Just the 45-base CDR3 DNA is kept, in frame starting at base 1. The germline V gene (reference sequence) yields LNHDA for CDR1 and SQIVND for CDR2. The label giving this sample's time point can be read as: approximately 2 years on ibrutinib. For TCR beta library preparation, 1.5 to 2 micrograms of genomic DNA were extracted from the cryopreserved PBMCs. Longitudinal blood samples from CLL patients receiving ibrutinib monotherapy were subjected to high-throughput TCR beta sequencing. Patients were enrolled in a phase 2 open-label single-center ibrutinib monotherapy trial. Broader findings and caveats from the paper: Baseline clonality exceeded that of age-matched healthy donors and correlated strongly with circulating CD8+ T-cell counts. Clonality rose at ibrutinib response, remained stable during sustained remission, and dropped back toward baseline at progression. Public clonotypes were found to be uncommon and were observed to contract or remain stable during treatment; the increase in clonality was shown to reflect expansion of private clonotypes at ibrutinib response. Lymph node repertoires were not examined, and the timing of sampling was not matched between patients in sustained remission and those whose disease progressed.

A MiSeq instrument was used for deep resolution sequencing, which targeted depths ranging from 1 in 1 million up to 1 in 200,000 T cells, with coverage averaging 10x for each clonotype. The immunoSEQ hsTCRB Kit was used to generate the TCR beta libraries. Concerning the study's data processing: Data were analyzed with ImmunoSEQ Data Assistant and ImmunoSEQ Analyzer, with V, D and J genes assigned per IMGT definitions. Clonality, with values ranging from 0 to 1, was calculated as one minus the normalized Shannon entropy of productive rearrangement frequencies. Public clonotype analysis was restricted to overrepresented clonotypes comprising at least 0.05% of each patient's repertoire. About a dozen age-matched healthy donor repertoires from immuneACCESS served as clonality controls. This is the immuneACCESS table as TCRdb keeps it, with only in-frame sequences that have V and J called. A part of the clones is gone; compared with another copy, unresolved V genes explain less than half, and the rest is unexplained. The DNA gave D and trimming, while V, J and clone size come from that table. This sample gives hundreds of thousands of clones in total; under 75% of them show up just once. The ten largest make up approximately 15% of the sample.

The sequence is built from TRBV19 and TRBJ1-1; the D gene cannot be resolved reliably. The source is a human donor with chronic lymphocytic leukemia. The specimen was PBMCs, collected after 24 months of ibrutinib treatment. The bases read TGTGCCAGTAGTATAGGTGTTCTTGGAGAGAGTGAAGCTTTCTTT. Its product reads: CASSIGVLGESEAFF.